These T cell receptor beta chains were read from a single sample in a study of regulatory T cells in long-lasting Graves disease. TCRdb re-called the multiplex PCR reads with MiXCR, one entry per CDR3 protein. The table shows roughly 510,000 distinct CDR3 sequences, with approximately 16% occurring only once. The sample also formed part of further work on T cells in Graves' hyperthyroidism and ophthalmopathy.

The sample consisted of peripheral blood mononuclear cells (PBMCs), taken at new diagnosis, from a patient treated with antithyroid drugs. The receptor source for this set is a man in his late teens or twenties with Graves disease. Each CDR3 is given with its conserved first and last residue. The D gene is left open where the match is weak. Size is omitted from some rows. Given values are once, few, many or a class for expanded clones.

cdr3_length	v_call	j_call	clone_size	d_call	cdr3_aa	cdr3_nt
13	TRBV27	TRBJ2-6	many	.	CASTSSGANVLTF	TGTGCCAGCACCTCCTCTGGGGCCAACGTCCTGACTTTC
15	TRBV30	TRBJ1-6	.	.	CAWTPDGSYNSPLHF	TGTGCCTGGACCCCCGATGGAAGCTATAATTCACCCCTCCACTTT
13	TRBV12-3/TRBV12-4	TRBJ1-2	.	.	CASSFGSTYGYTF	TGTGCCAGCAGTTTTGGGTCAACCTATGGCTACACCTTC
16	TRBV24-1	TRBJ2-2	.	.	CATSDFGTRNTGELFF	TGTGCCACCAGTGATTTCGGGACACGGAACACCGGGGAGCTGTTTTTT
13	TRBV30	TRBJ2-5	.	.	CALGGARGETQYF	TGTGCCTTGGGTGGGGCGCGGGGAGAGACCCAGTACTTC
19	TRBV27	TRBJ2-1	.	.	CASSLSRPPPASGHNEQFF	TGTGCCAGCAGTTTATCGAGACCACCCCCGGCTTCGGGGCACAATGAGCAGTTCTTC
15	TRBV18	TRBJ2-5	many	TRBD2	CASSRSGRGEETQYF	TGTGCCAGCTCACGCAGCGGGAGGGGAGAAGAGACCCAGTACTTC
14	TRBV4-2	TRBJ2-3	.	.	CASSPSSPGDTQYF	TGTGCCAGCAGCCCGTCCAGCCCGGGAGATACGCAGTATTTT
14	TRBV12-3/TRBV12-4	TRBJ2-7	.	.	CASSDQGPQHEQYF	TGTGCCAGCAGTGATCAGGGTCCCCAGCACGAGCAGTACTTC
15	TRBV9	TRBJ2-1	many	TRBD2	CASSVDGLAGNEQFF	TGTGCCAGCAGCGTAGACGGACTAGCAGGTAATGAGCAGTTCTTC
15	TRBV9	TRBJ1-2	many	.	CASSPKSNGYYGYTF	TGTGCCAGCAGCCCAAAATCTAACGGCTACTATGGCTACACCTTC
14	TRBV6-1	TRBJ2-3	.	TRBD1	CASRQGFGTDTQYF	TGTGCCAGCAGACAGGGGTTTGGCACAGATACGCAGTATTTT
15	TRBV20-1	TRBJ1-2	few	TRBD1	CSARDEDRANYGYTF	TGCAGTGCTAGAGACGAAGACAGGGCTAACTATGGCTACACCTTC
14	TRBV28	TRBJ1-1	many	TRBD1	CASSGGQGNTEAFF	TGTGCCAGCAGCGGCGGACAGGGGAACACTGAAGCTTTCTTT
16	TRBV9	TRBJ2-7	few	TRBD2	CASSVDQTSGGYEQYF	TGTGCCAGCAGCGTAGACCAGACTAGCGGGGGATACGAGCAGTACTTC
14	TRBV20-1	TRBJ2-7	.	.	CSASLHDSPYEQYF	TGCAGTGCCAGCCTTCACGACTCCCCCTACGAGCAGTACTTC
15	TRBV20-1	TRBJ1-5	.	.	CSASRRETYREPQHF	TGCAGTGCTAGTAGGAGGGAGACTTATCGCGAGCCCCAGCATTTT
12	TRBV3-1	TRBJ2-1	few	.	CASRGYANEQFF	TGTGCCAGCAGGGGGTACGCCAATGAGCAGTTCTTC
14	TRBV28	TRBJ1-1	many	.	CASSLAGTEAEAFF	TGTGCCAGCAGCTTAGCGGGGACGGAGGCTGAAGCTTTCTTT
16	TRBV5-1	TRBJ2-7	many	.	CASSLAVYREFSEQYF	TGCGCCAGCAGCTTGGCCGTATACCGAGAGTTTTCCGAGCAGTACTTC
15	TRBV10-1	TRBJ2-3	few	.	CASSEYRGSTDTQYF	TGCGCCAGCAGTGAGTACCGCGGGAGCACAGATACGCAGTATTTT
16	TRBV10-3	TRBJ2-3	.	.	CAISQPSGFNSDTQYF	TGTGCCATCAGTCAACCTTCAGGGTTTAATTCCGATACGCAGTATTTT
15	TRBV7-2	TRBJ2-3	many	TRBD1	CASSSTGVSTDTQYF	TGTGCCAGCAGCTCGACAGGGGTTAGCACAGATACGCAGTATTTT
16	TRBV7-9	TRBJ2-3	few	.	CASSQTGGPSTDTQYF	TGTGCCAGCAGTCAGACGGGGGGCCCTAGCACAGATACGCAGTATTTT
15	TRBV7-8	TRBJ1-2	.	.	CASSLGTKNNYGYTF	TGTGCCAGCAGCCTAGGGACCAAGAACAACTATGGCTACACCTTC
22	TRBV6-5	TRBJ2-3	many	TRBD2	CASSYLVPGLAGGPRATDTQYF	TGTGCCAGCAGTTACCTAGTGCCGGGACTAGCGGGAGGCCCACGCGCCACAGATACGCAGTATTTT
15	TRBV7-3	TRBJ2-1	many	.	CASSSSGFGNSEQFF	TGTGCCAGCAGCTCCTCAGGATTCGGCAATAGTGAGCAGTTCTTC
12	TRBV12-3/TRBV12-4	TRBJ2-7	few	TRBD1	CASSFTGAEQYF	TGTGCCAGCAGTTTCACAGGGGCCGAGCAGTACTTC
17	TRBV5-1	TRBJ1-2	few	.	CASSLEAGGPGGYGYTF	TGCGCCAGCAGCTTGGAGGCCGGGGGCCCGGGGGGCTATGGCTACACCTTC
16	TRBV14	TRBJ2-5	.	TRBD1	CASSQWRTGLGETQYF	TGTGCCAGCAGCCAGTGGAGGACAGGGCTTGGAGAGACCCAGTACTTC
16	TRBV18	TRBJ1-6	.	.	CASSQELGQNNSPLHF	TGTGCCAGCTCACAAGAACTGGGACAAAATAATTCACCCCTCCACTTT
15	TRBV7-9	TRBJ1-5	many	.	CASSTTRPGQQPQHF	TGTGCCAGCAGCACTACGAGACCGGGACAACAGCCCCAGCATTTT
16	TRBV6-5	TRBJ2-5	.	.	CASSYSKMRVEETQYF	TGTGCCAGCAGTTACTCGAAGATGCGGGTAGAAGAGACCCAGTACTTC
14	TRBV5-5	TRBJ2-7	many	TRBD2	CASSLGAGGNEQYF	TGTGCCAGCAGCTTGGGTGCGGGAGGGAATGAGCAGTACTTC
16	TRBV7-9	TRBJ2-1	.	.	CASSPGRGTSYNEQFF	TGTGCCAGCAGCCCCGGTAGGGGGACATCTTACAATGAGCAGTTCTTC
15	TRBV27	TRBJ2-3	many	TRBD2	CASSSLAGGGDTQYF	TGTGCCAGCAGTTCACTAGCGGGAGGCGGAGATACGCAGTATTTT
16	TRBV6-2/TRBV6-3	TRBJ2-4	.	TRBD1	CASSRTRGPGGNIQYF	TGTGCCAGCAGCCGAACGAGGGGGCCAGGTGGTAACATTCAGTACTTC